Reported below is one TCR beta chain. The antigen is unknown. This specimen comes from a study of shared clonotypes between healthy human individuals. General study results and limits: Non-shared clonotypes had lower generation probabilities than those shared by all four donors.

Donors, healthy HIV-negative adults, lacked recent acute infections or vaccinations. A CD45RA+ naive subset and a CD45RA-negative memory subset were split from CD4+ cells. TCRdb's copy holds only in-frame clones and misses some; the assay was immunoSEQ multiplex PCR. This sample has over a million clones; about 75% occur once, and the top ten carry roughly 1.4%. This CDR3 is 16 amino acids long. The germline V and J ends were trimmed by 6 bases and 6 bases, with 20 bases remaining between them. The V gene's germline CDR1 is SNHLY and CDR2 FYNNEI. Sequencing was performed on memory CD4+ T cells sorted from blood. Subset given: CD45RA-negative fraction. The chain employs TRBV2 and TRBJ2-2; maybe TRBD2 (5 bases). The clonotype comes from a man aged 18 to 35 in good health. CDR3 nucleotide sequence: TGTGCCAGCAGGTCCCAGTCGGGGAGAGGGTCCGGGGAGCTGTTTTTT. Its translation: CASRSQSGRGSGELFF.